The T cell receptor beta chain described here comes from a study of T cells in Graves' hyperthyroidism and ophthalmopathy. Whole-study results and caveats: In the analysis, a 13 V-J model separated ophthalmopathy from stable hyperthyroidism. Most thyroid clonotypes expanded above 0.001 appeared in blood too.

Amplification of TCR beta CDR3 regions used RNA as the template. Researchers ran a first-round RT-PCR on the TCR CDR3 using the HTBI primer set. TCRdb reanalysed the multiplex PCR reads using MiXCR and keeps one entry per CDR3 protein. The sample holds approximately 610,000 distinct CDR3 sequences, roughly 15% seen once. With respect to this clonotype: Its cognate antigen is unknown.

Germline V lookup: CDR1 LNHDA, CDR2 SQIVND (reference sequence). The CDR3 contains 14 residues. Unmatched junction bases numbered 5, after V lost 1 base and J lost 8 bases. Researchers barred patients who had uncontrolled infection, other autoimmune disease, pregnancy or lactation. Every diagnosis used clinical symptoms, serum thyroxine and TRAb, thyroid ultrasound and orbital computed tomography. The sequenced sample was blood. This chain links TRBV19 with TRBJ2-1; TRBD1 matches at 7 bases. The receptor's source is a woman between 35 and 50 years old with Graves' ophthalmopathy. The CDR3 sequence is CASSIGDSLDEQFF. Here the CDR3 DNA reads TGTGCCAGTAGTATAGGGGACAGTCTTGATGAGCAGTTCTTC.